Presented here are 21 T cell receptor beta chains from one specimen sequenced in a study of OX40 agonist ivuxolimab in advanced cancers. Measured with immunoSEQ multiplex PCR; TCRdb has only the in-frame clones, and not every one. The sample records some 97,000 clones, less than 95% being singletons. The specimen was CD4+ or CD8+ T cells sorted from blood, collected in a trial of the OX40 agonist ivuxolimab. Receptors were obtained from an adult with an advanced solid tumor such as melanoma, head and neck, liver or kidney cancer.

The gene calls are TRBV18 and TRBJ1-3; tentatively, D is TRBD1 (6 bases). V was trimmed by 3 bases and J by 0 bases, leaving 12 bases between them. The germline V gene has CDR1 KGHSH and CDR2 LQKENI. There are 16 residues in the CDR3. The CDR3 region is CASSPLDSGSGNTIYF. The CDR3 DNA sequence: TGTGCCAGCTCACCCCTGGACAGTGGCTCTGGAAACACCATATATTTT.

V is TRBV28 and J is TRBJ1-5; D gene unclear. This CDR3 has 13 amino acids. Germline V gene lookup returns CDR1 MDHEN and CDR2 SYDVKM. Trimming took 7 bases from V and 7 from J, leaving 14 bases between them. CDR3 coding DNA: TGTGCCAGCACCAGTTCAGAGCGGCAGCCCCAGCATTTT. This translates into CASTSSERQPQHF.

V and J are TRBV6-5 and TRBJ2-5, with 9 positions matching TRBD1. Germline V CDR1 and CDR2: MNHEY, SVGAGI. The CDR3 covers 15 residues. The junction had 6 bases not matched to a gene; V was cut back by 5 bases and J by 2 bases. The CDR3 sequence is CASSPRDRVQETQYF. In DNA, the CDR3 is TGTGCCAGCAGTCCTCGGGACAGGGTACAAGAGACCCAGTACTTC.

The chain couples TRBV6-6 to TRBJ1-2; weak D call: TRBD1 (6 bases). The CDR3 loop spans 13 amino acids. V was clipped by 4 bases and J by 8 bases, with 14 bases between them. Germline loops: CDR1 MNHNY, CDR2 SVGAGI (reference sequence). CDR3 DNA sequence: TGTGCCAGCAGTTTCGCGACAGGAGGCGGCTACACCTTC. Translation gives CASSFATGGGYTF.

This clone has just one count. Other DNA sequences of this sample code for an identical CDR3. The chain carries TRBV28 and TRBJ1-2; D unresolved. The ends were cut back, 3 bases at V and 5 bases at J, with 7 bases in the middle. The CDR3 spans 12 residues. Germline lookup yields CDR1 MDHEN and CDR2 SYDVKM. This CDR3 reads CASSLSSYGYTF. Written as DNA, the CDR3 is TGTGCCAGCAGTTTGTCCTCTTATGGCTACACCTTC.

This clone was detected a few times. The rearrangement joins TRBV19 to TRBJ2-1; 11 positions match TRBD2. This CDR3 is 17 amino acids long. Germline V gene sequence: CDR1 LNHDA, CDR2 SQIVND (reference sequence). Unmatched junction bases numbered 14, after V lost 5 bases and J lost 8 bases. The CDR3 reads CASSRTSGLPRRDEQFF. The CDR3 DNA follows: TGTGCCAGTAGTCGGACTAGCGGGTTGCCCCGTCGCGATGAGCAGTTCTTC.

In its sample, this clone was seen once. The V call is TRBV10-3, the J call TRBJ1-1; D is unresolved. The V gene's germline CDR1 is ENHRY and CDR2 SYGVKD. This CDR3 spans 13 amino acids. Between the trimmed V and J ends, which lost 7 bases and 4 bases, there was a span of 13 bases. The CDR3 reads CAITPTEGTEAFF. For the CDR3, the DNA is TGTGCCATCACCCCGACGGAGGGCACTGAAGCTTTCTTT.

This clone was observed a single time. The V call is TRBV7-2, the J call TRBJ2-7, with D possibly being TRBD1 or TRBD2 (5 bases each). CDR3 length: 16 residues. V lost 1 base, J lost 3 bases, and 16 bases lay in between. Germline CDR1 and CDR2: SGHTA and FQGNSA. CDR3 bases: TGTGCCAGCAGCTTAGATAGTCAGGGAGAGTACTACGAGCAGTACTTC. Translation gives CASSLDSQGEYYEQYF. Looking up the rest from reference TRBV7-2 and TRBJ2-7 gives the full variable domain: GAGVSQSPSNKVTEKGKDVELRCDPISGHTALYWYRQSLGQGLEFLIYFQGNSAPDKSGLPSDRFSAERTGGSVSTLTIQRTQQEDSAVYLCASSLDSQGEYYEQYFGPGTRLTVT.

Only one count was recorded for this clone. Relative to the germline gene, one junction end is altered; a read error may explain this. This chain uses TRBV6-6 with TRBJ1-1; 7 bases fit TRBD1. Germline V gene lookup returns CDR1 MNHNY and CDR2 SVGAGI (reference sequence). This CDR3 is 13 amino acids long. CDR3 coding DNA: TGTGCCAGCACCCGAGGGGGCGGGACACTGCCGGGCTTT. The encoded protein is CASTRGGGTLPGF.

The chain has TRBV2 and TRBJ1-2, with D unclear. Between the trimmed V and J ends, which lost 4 bases and 0 bases, there was a span of 6 bases. The CDR3 length is 13 residues. CDR1 is SNHLY, CDR2 FYNNEI, per germline. In DNA form, the CDR3 reads TGTGCCAGCAGTGTTCAGACTAACTATGGCTACACCTTC. Translated, it gives CASSVQTNYGYTF.

The chain couples TRBV5-1 to TRBJ2-5; 9 bases agree with TRBD1. Germline CDR1 reads SGHRS; CDR2 reads YFSETQ. CDR3 length: 15 amino acids. The V segment lost 1 base and the J segment 4 bases; nucleotides outside the gene matches: 5. CDR3 sequence: CASSLSGTGLETQYF. The DNA of the CDR3 is TGCGCCAGCAGCTTGTCCGGGACAGGGCTAGAGACCCAGTACTTC.

The V call is TRBV5-4, the J call TRBJ2-3, with 11 nucleotides matching TRBD2. The CDR3 loop spans 13 amino acids. V shed 5 bases, J shed 7 bases, and the junction held 3 bases outside the gene matches. Germline V CDR1 and CDR2: SGHNT, YYREEE (reference sequence). The CDR3 DNA reads TGTGCCAGCAGACTAGCGGGAGACCATACGCAGTATTTT. It translates to CASRLAGDHTQYF.

The V and J genes are TRBV28 and TRBJ2-1, with D possibly matching TRBD2 (6 bases). Between the trimmed V and J ends, which lost 11 bases and 2 bases, there was a span of 16 bases. Germline V lookup: CDR1 MDHEN, CDR2 SYDVKM. The CDR3 sequence is 14 residues long. CDR3 amino acids: CALRRASAYNEQFF. CDR3 DNA: TGTGCCCTTCGCCGGGCTAGCGCCTACAATGAGCAGTTCTTC.

This chain uses TRBV18 with TRBJ2-1; TRBD2 matches 12 bases. Germline CDR1 and CDR2: KGHSH and LQKENI. The CDR3 sequence is 17 residues long. With 3 bases clipped from V and 1 base from J, the junction kept 4 bases outside the gene matches. CDR3 region: CASSPRTSGTSYNEQFF. CDR3 DNA: TGTGCCAGCTCACCGAGGACTAGCGGGACATCCTACAATGAGCAGTTCTTC.

V usage is TRBV19 and J usage is TRBJ2-7, with TRBD1 identical over 9 bases. J was trimmed by 6 bases and V by 5 bases; bases with no gene match: 11. There are 15 residues in the CDR3. The germline V gene encodes CDR1 LNHDA and CDR2 SQIVND (reference sequence). Written as DNA, the CDR3 is TGTGCCAGTAGTCTGGACAGGGGAGGTAAGGCCGAGCAGTACTTC. It translates to CASSLDRGGKAEQYF.

This chain connects TRBV5-6 to TRBJ2-2, with D perhaps matching TRBD1 (6 bases). CDR1 is SGHDT and CDR2 is YYEEEE in the germline V gene. The CDR3 extends over 15 amino acids. The germline V and J ends were trimmed by 1 base and 6 bases, with 13 bases remaining between them. The CDR3 here is CASSLWQGLAGELFF. CDR3 nucleotides: TGTGCCAGCAGCTTGTGGCAGGGGTTGGCCGGGGAGCTGTTTTTT.

This clone was detected only a few times. This sequence joins TRBV5-4 and TRBJ2-1; 14 nucleotides align to TRBD2. Trimming removed 0 bases from V and 11 bases from J; junction bases left unmatched: 13. The CDR3 loop spans 18 amino acids. Per germline, CDR1 SGHNT and CDR2 YYREEE (reference sequence). As DNA, the CDR3 is TGTGCCAGCAGCTTGGGGGGAACCGGACTAGCGGGAGGTTCGAAGCAGTTCTTC. This codes for CASSLGGTGLAGGSKQFF.

This sequence joins TRBV4-2 and TRBJ2-7, with TRBD1 matching 9 bases. The CDR3 contains 14 residues. Per germline, CDR1 LGHNA and CDR2 YNFKEQ. J was trimmed by 5 bases and V by 4 bases; bases with no gene match: 6. In DNA form, the CDR3 reads TGTGCCAGCAGCCTCGGACAGGGGTTCGACGAGCAGTACTTC. Translated: CASSLGQGFDEQYF.

The J gene is TRBJ1-1, the V gene TRBV5-6, with 7 bases that match TRBD1. This CDR3 spans 16 amino acids. V lost 5 bases, J lost 0 bases, and 10 bases stayed unmatched. Germline V CDR1 and CDR2: SGHDT, YYEEEE. The CDR3 nucleotides read TGTGCCAGCAGGAGGAGTTCGACAGGGATGAACACTGAAGCTTTCTTT. Its protein is CASRRSSTGMNTEAFF.

This chain joins TRBV7-2 and TRBJ1-1, with 10 bases that match TRBD1. The V gene's germline CDR1 is SGHTA and CDR2 FQGNSA. Trimming removed 10 bases from V and 1 base from J; junction bases left unmatched: 6. The CDR3 extends over 14 amino acids. CDR3 loop: CAIKTGGGNTEAFF. The CDR3 DNA reads TGTGCCATTAAGACAGGGGGCGGGAACACTGAAGCTTTCTTT. The full variable domain, rest sourced from reference TRBV7-2 and TRBJ1-1, is GAGVSQSPSNKVTEKGKDVELRCDPISGHTALYWYRQSLGQGLEFLIYFQGNSAPDKSGLPSDRFSAERTGGSVSTLTIQRTQQEDSAVYLCAIKTGGGNTEAFFGQGTRLTVV.

This clone was seen just once. This chain uses TRBV9 with TRBJ2-7; D may match TRBD1 or TRBD2 (5 bases each). CDR1 and CDR2 from the germline V gene are SGDLS and YYNGEE. V was trimmed by 3 bases and J by 3 bases, leaving 16 bases between them. The CDR3 consists of 15 residues. This chain's CDR3 is CASSARDGSYYEQYF. CDR3 in DNA: TGTGCCAGCAGCGCCCGGGACGGATCCTACTACGAGCAGTACTTC.